A single sample is the source of the 29 T cell receptor beta chains below, sequenced in a study of T-cell memory formation after mild COVID-19. Each CDR3 protein is one row after TCRdb ran MiXCR on the 5' RACE reads. Of under 150,000 distinct CDR3 sequences in the sample, approximately 16% are singletons; the top ten hold about 14%. The material sequenced was PBMCs or a T cell subset sorted from them (not recorded which). The receptors were sampled from an adult woman who had mild COVID-19 (a few samples of this study predate the infection). Cell type and time point are not known.

The chain recombines TRBV12-3 or TRBV12-4 with TRBJ2-1, with 10 positions matching TRBD1. Trimming took 5 bases from V and 7 from J; bases not matched to a gene: 5. The CDR3 is 14 residues long. The CDR3 is CASSGTGVWNEQFF. The CDR3 DNA reads as TGTGCCAGCAGTGGGACAGGGGTGTGGAATGAGCAGTTCTTC.

The chain employs TRBV7-6 and TRBJ2-7, with D unclear. Germline values: CDR1 SGHVS, CDR2 FNYEAQ. Trimming pared 5 bases from V and 3 bases from J, leaving 23 bases between. The CDR3 spans 17 residues. CDR3 coding DNA: TGTGCCAGCAGCGCCCGCGGTGCCAGGTCCTCAAGCTACGAGCAGTACTTC. This translates into CASSARGARSSSYEQYF.

A few counts support this clonotype. This sequence joins TRBV5-1 and TRBJ2-1; either TRBD1 or TRBD2 may fit D (6 bases each). Germline V gene sequence: CDR1 SGHRS, CDR2 YFSETQ. CDR3 length equals 15 residues. Trimming cost V 5 bases and J 5 bases, with 17 bases left between them. CDR3 protein: CASSNPGAGDNEQFF. The CDR3 bases are TGCGCCAGCAGTAATCCGGGGGCCGGCGACAATGAGCAGTTCTTC. The full variable domain, its missing parts supplied by reference TRBV5-1 and TRBJ2-1, is KAGVTQTPRYLIKTRGQQVTLSCSPISGHRSVSWYQQTPGQGLQFLFEYFSETQRNKGNFPGRFSGRQFSNSRSEMNVSTLELGDSALYLCASSNPGAGDNEQFFGPGTRLTVL.

This clonotype was found a few times. The rearrangement links TRBV5-1 to TRBJ2-5, with 7 bases identical to TRBD2. Unmatched junction bases numbered 5, after V lost 0 bases and J lost 0 bases. The CDR3 contains 16 residues. The V gene's germline CDR1 is SGHRS and CDR2 YFSETQ. This chain's CDR3 is CASSLAGLPYQETQYF. DNA for the CDR3: TGCGCCAGCAGCTTGGCGGGACTACCGTACCAAGAGACCCAGTACTTC.

V is TRBV6-5 and J is TRBJ1-2; D perhaps matches TRBD1 (5 bases). With 2 bases removed from V and 0 bases from J, the gap between germline ends came to 13 bases. The CDR3 consists of 16 residues. CDR1 and CDR2 from the germline V gene are MNHEY and SVGAGI. In DNA form, the CDR3 reads TGTGCCAGCAGTTACCGCCGGGACGCTTCTAACTATGGCTACACCTTC. Its translation: CASSYRRDASNYGYTF.

The V gene is TRBV5-4, the J gene TRBJ1-2; possibly TRBD1 for D (5 bases). Germline V gene sequence: CDR1 SGHNT, CDR2 YYREEE (reference sequence). The ends were cut back, 6 bases at V and 8 bases at J, with 20 bases in the middle. This CDR3 has 14 residues. This chain's CDR3 is CASIKPPGTEGYTF. The CDR3 DNA reads as TGTGCCAGCATCAAGCCACCGGGGACGGAGGGCTACACCTTC.

The rearrangement joins TRBV12-3 or TRBV12-4 to TRBJ2-2, with D uncertain. Trimming removed 5 bases from V and 4 bases from J, with 11 bases in between. This CDR3 has 14 amino acids. CDR3 in DNA: TGTGCCAGCAGTCCTCTAAGGTTCACCGGGGAGCTGTTTTTT. Translation gives CASSPLRFTGELFF.

V is TRBV5-1 and J is TRBJ2-7, with 9 bases lining up with TRBD2. The CDR3 is 14 amino acids. The germline gives CDR1 SGHRS, CDR2 YFSETQ. Trimming cost V 0 bases and J 5 bases; bases outside gene matches: 3. The CDR3 spells CASSLVAGVHEQYF. In DNA form, the CDR3 reads TGCGCCAGCAGCTTGGTAGCGGGAGTCCACGAGCAGTACTTC.

The chain recombines TRBV4-2 with TRBJ1-2; D uncertain. Trimming pared 4 bases from V and 2 bases from J, leaving 17 bases between. CDR1 and CDR2 from the germline V gene are LGHNA and YNFKEQ. The CDR3 consists of 16 residues. In DNA form, the CDR3 reads TGTGCCAGCAGCCCCCATGGTACAGCCACCAACTATGGCTACACCTTC. Translating gives CASSPHGTATNYGYTF.

This clonotype was observed many times. The chain couples TRBV5-1 to TRBJ2-2; possibly TRBD1 for D (5 bases). Germline V gene sequence: CDR1 SGHRS, CDR2 YFSETQ. The CDR3 loop spans 17 amino acids. The V end was cut by 4 bases, the J end by 0 bases, with 16 bases between. The DNA for the CDR3 is TGCGCCAGCAGCAAGGGGCACAGAGATCCGAACACCGGGGAGCTGTTTTTT. Translated: CASSKGHRDPNTGELFF.

This clonotype occurred many times. V gene TRBV20-1 combines with J gene TRBJ2-7, with 11 bases aligning to TRBD2. Germline V gene sequence: CDR1 DFQATT, CDR2 SNEGSKA (reference sequence). V lost 3 bases to trimming and J lost 1 base; unmatched junction nucleotides: 8. This CDR3 is built from 16 residues. The CDR3 here is CSASGPTSGSSYEQYF. CDR3 DNA: TGCAGTGCTAGTGGGCCAACTAGCGGGAGTTCCTACGAGCAGTACTTC.

This clonotype came up many times. The rearrangement joins TRBV5-1 to TRBJ2-7; 12 bases are a match to TRBD1. The V gene end was trimmed by 4 bases and the J gene end by 5 bases; junction bases not matched to a gene: 4. This CDR3 region has 14 residues. Germline CDR1 reads SGHRS; CDR2 reads YFSETQ. CDR3 bases: TGCGCCAGCAGCAAGGGACAGGGGGCCGACGAGCAGTACTTC. Amino acids: CASSKGQGADEQYF.

This clonotype has more than one count but fewer than ten. The chain has TRBV9 and TRBJ2-1; TRBD1 agrees at 7 bases. The CDR3 sequence is 14 residues long. CDR1 is SGDLS, CDR2 YYNGEE, per germline. J lost 5 bases, V lost 3 bases, and 5 bases had no gene match. CDR3 coding DNA: TGTGCCAGCAGCGCCCCTGGGACAGACAATGAGCAGTTCTTC. Translating gives CASSAPGTDNEQFF.

This clonotype came up a few times. This chain joins TRBV10-3 and TRBJ2-7; possibly TRBD1 or TRBD2 for D (5 bases each). V lost 3 bases and J 4 bases, leaving 22 bases between the germline ends. The CDR3 has 17 residues. CDR1 ENHRY and CDR2 SYGVKD come from the germline V gene. CDR3 residues: CAISEGGSPRGIYEQYF. DNA of the CDR3: TGTGCCATCAGTGAAGGAGGCAGTCCTAGGGGTATATACGAGCAGTACTTC.

The gene calls are TRBV3-1 and TRBJ2-3; D perhaps matches TRBD1 (6 bases). The CDR3 consists of 12 residues. The germline CDR1 and CDR2 sequences are LGHDT and YNNKEL (reference sequence). Trimming left V 4 bases short and J 6 bases short, with 8 bases between. The chain's CDR3 is CASSPDRDTQYF. In DNA, the CDR3 is TGTGCCAGCAGCCCAGACAGGGATACGCAGTATTTT.

The genes are TRBV6-5 and TRBJ1-1; TRBD1 is a possible D gene (5 bases). This CDR3 contains 14 residues. The V gene lost 7 bases and the J gene lost 4 bases, with 16 bases spanning the gap. CDR1 MNHEY and CDR2 SVGAGI come from the germline V gene. The CDR3 nucleotides are TGTGCCAGCAATTCAGGGTTGGGTCGCACTGAAGCTTTCTTT. This sequence encodes CASNSGLGRTEAFF.

The chain uses TRBV9 and TRBJ2-7, with 9 bases aligning to TRBD2. In germline, CDR1 is SGDLS, CDR2 YYNGEE. With 0 bases clipped from V and 5 bases from J, the junction kept 6 bases outside the gene matches. The CDR3 has 15 residues. The CDR3 spells CASSVEAGGGDEQYF. Here the CDR3 DNA reads TGTGCCAGCAGCGTAGAAGCGGGAGGTGGCGACGAGCAGTACTTC.

This clonotype was observed a handful of times. CDR3 region: CASSYSDRLGQPQHF. The CDR3 bases are TGTGCCAGCAGTTACTCGGACAGGTTGGGTCAGCCCCAGCATTTT. The chain couples TRBV6-6 to TRBJ1-5; 7 bases are a match to TRBD1. V lost 0 bases to trimming and J lost 6 bases; unmatched junction nucleotides: 5. The CDR3 sequence is 15 residues long. CDR1 is MNHNY and CDR2 is SVGAGI in the germline V gene (reference sequence).

The CDR3 bases are TGCGCCAGCAGTTCGGAGGAAGGGCCCTACGAGCAGTACTTC. The encoded protein is CASSSEEGPYEQYF. This chain links TRBV5-1 with TRBJ2-7; tentative D call: TRBD2 (5 bases). The germline V gene encodes CDR1 SGHRS and CDR2 YFSETQ. V lost 5 bases to trimming and J lost 2 bases, with 14 bases between them. This CDR3 has 14 amino acids.

This clonotype was found many times. The chain links TRBV3-1 to TRBJ2-1, with TRBD1 matching over 7 bases. This CDR3 spans 16 amino acids. J was trimmed by 5 bases and V by 3 bases; bases with no gene match: 10. The germline V gene encodes CDR1 LGHDT and CDR2 YNNKEL (reference sequence). The CDR3 coding sequence is TGTGCCAGCAGCCACCGCCCCGGGACAGCGAACAATGAGCAGTTCTTC. This gives the protein CASSHRPGTANNEQFF.

Only a few counts were recorded for this clonotype. This chain connects TRBV3-1 to TRBJ2-1, with TRBD2 matching 13 bases. The CDR3 runs to 17 residues. CDR1 is LGHDT and CDR2 is YNNKEL in the germline V gene (reference sequence). J lost 6 bases, V lost 4 bases, and 9 bases had no gene match. For the CDR3, the DNA is TGTGCCAGCAGCCTCGGACTAGCGGGAGTACTCGGCAATGAGCAGTTCTTC. Residues: CASSLGLAGVLGNEQFF.

This clonotype has just a few counts. The J gene is TRBJ2-1, the V gene TRBV5-6, with D possibly TRBD2 on 6 matching bases. Germline CDR1 SGHDT, CDR2 YYEEEE. The CDR3 extends over 16 amino acids. V gave up 2 bases and J gave up 3 bases, with 15 bases separating them. The CDR3 loop is CASSFRVVGGYNEQFF. Written as DNA, the CDR3 is TGTGCCAGCAGCTTCCGGGTTGTGGGAGGCTACAATGAGCAGTTCTTC.

V gene TRBV10-2 combines with J gene TRBJ2-5; 8 bases agree with TRBD1. CDR1 is WSHSY, CDR2 SAAADI, per germline. The ends lost 2 bases at V and 4 bases at J; junction bases unmatched: 0. The CDR3 has 13 residues. CDR3: CASSETGGETQYF. CDR3 coding DNA: TGCGCCAGCAGTGAGACAGGGGGAGAGACCCAGTACTTC.

The sample holds one count of this clonotype. The V call is TRBV10-3, the J call TRBJ2-1; TRBD2 aligns across 11 bases. Germline V lookup: CDR1 ENHRY, CDR2 SYGVKD. This CDR3 comprises 14 residues. V lost 11 bases and J lost 5; bases outside the gene matches: 8. The CDR3, as DNA: TGTGCCTTCTCCCCTAGCGGGGGGCACAATGAGCAGTTCTTC. The encoded protein is CAFSPSGGHNEQFF.

This clonotype showed up just a few times. The rearrangement links TRBV24-1 to TRBJ2-7; 10 nucleotides line up with TRBD2. Unmatched junction bases numbered 2, after V lost 4 bases and J lost 0 bases. Per the germline V gene, CDR1 is KGHDR and CDR2 is SFDVKD. The CDR3 covers 15 residues. This CDR3 is CATSEASGSSYEQYF. CDR3 nucleotides: TGTGCCACCAGTGAAGCTAGCGGGAGCTCCTACGAGCAGTACTTC.

The chain uses TRBV7-8 and TRBJ2-1, with D possibly being TRBD2 (5 bases). The CDR3 spans 18 residues. In germline, CDR1 is SGHVS, CDR2 FQNEAQ. Trimming cost V 2 bases and J 1 base, with 18 bases left between them. The CDR3 loop is CASSLTLSEAPSYNEQFF. In DNA, the CDR3 is TGTGCCAGCAGCTTAACGTTGTCGGAGGCGCCATCCTACAATGAGCAGTTCTTC.

This chain joins TRBV12-3 or TRBV12-4 and TRBJ1-1, with no clear D. The germline V and J ends were trimmed by 4 bases and 7 bases, with 13 bases remaining between them. The CDR3 covers 13 residues. This chain's CDR3 is CASSSGYGLEAFF. The CDR3 DNA sequence: TGTGCCAGCAGTTCCGGTTATGGGCTTGAAGCTTTCTTT.

The genes are TRBV5-4 and TRBJ2-1; TRBD1 agrees at 7 bases. V was clipped by 3 bases and J by 0 bases; unmatched bases: 9. There are 17 residues in the CDR3. Germline CDR1 SGHNT, CDR2 YYREEE (reference sequence). The CDR3 DNA sequence: TGTGCCAGCAGCTCAGCACAGGGGAGAAGCTCCTACAATGAGCAGTTCTTC. It is translated as CASSSAQGRSSYNEQFF.

V and J are TRBV5-1 and TRBJ1-1; D gene uncertain. Between the trimmed V and J ends, which lost 0 bases and 4 bases, there was a span of 10 bases. In germline, CDR1 is SGHRS, CDR2 YFSETQ. There are 14 residues in the CDR3. The CDR3 is CASSLAIEGTEAFF. For the CDR3, the DNA is TGCGCCAGCAGCTTGGCCATAGAGGGCACTGAAGCTTTCTTT. Complete variable domain (other parts from reference TRBV5-1 and TRBJ1-1): KAGVTQTPRYLIKTRGQQVTLSCSPISGHRSVSWYQQTPGQGLQFLFEYFSETQRNKGNFPGRFSGRQFSNSRSEMNVSTLELGDSALYLCASSLAIEGTEAFFGQGTRLTVV.